This TCR beta chain was sequenced during a study of blood T cell repertoires in COVID-19. In the original analysis: Quantification of nucleated cells was approximated via reference gene primer amplification. Generated by immunoSEQ multiplex PCR, the TCRdb table keeps only in-frame clones and is missing some. The DNA gave D and trimming, while V, J and clone size come from that table. The table records some 130,000 clones, about 89% of them present only once. Trimming took 4 bases from V and 10 from J, leaving 14 bases between them. From germline, CDR1 is LNHDA and CDR2 SQIVND (reference sequence). CDR3 size: 14 residues.

The clonotype was recovered from a woman aged 70 to 79 with COVID-19, enrolled during active disease. Sequencing used peripheral blood. The gene calls are TRBV19 and TRBJ1-6, with unresolved D. Here the CDR3 DNA reads TGTGCCAGTAGTACCCTCGAGCGCGGCTCACCCCTCCACTTT. Protein sequence: CASSTLERGSPLHF.